One sample yielded the 9 T cell receptor beta chains listed below, sequenced in a study of blood T cells in healthy people across ages. For the second PCR, which ran for roughly 7 to 11 cycles, a sample-barcoded 5' primer and a J-beta primer mix were used. TCRdb re-called the 5' RACE reads through MiXCR, storing one row per CDR3 protein. The table records 2 million or so distinct CDR3 sequences, less than 50% of them present only once. Sequencing was carried out using blood. The receptor source for this set is a woman aged 35 to 49 in good health.

Here the CDR3 reads CASSLELQGLAKNIQYF. In DNA form, the CDR3 reads TGCGCCAGCAGCTTGGAATTGCAGGGGTTAGCCAAAAACATTCAGTACTTC. This chain connects TRBV5-1 to TRBJ2-4, with D possibly being TRBD1 (6 bases). Trimming removed 0 bases from V and 0 bases from J, with 13 bases in between. Germline CDR1 SGHRS, CDR2 YFSETQ. This CDR3 has 17 residues.

In this sample, this clonotype turned up once. This chain uses TRBV29-1 with TRBJ1-4; 9 nucleotides match TRBD1. Germline CDR1 and CDR2: SQVTM and ANQGSEA. With 7 bases clipped from V and 8 bases from J, the junction kept 5 bases outside the gene matches. The CDR3 is made up of 12 amino acids. CDR3 amino acids: CSGGQGQEKLFF. CDR3 nucleotide sequence: TGCAGCGGAGGACAGGGGCAAGAAAAACTGTTTTTT.

This clonotype appeared once. V is TRBV6-5 and J is TRBJ2-5; D unclear. Germline assignment: CDR1 MNHEY and CDR2 SVGAGI. Between the trimmed V and J ends, which lost 6 bases and 5 bases, there was a span of 13 bases. CDR3 length equals 13 residues. CDR3 residues: CASSQRWQETQYF. CDR3 nucleotides: TGTGCCAGCAGCCAACGTTGGCAGGAGACCCAGTACTTC.

This clonotype was seen only a few times. J is TRBJ2-1 and V is TRBV6-6, with D hard to call. Per the germline V gene, CDR1 is MNHNY and CDR2 is SVGAGI (reference sequence). The CDR3 covers 14 residues. V was trimmed by 6 bases and J by 2 bases, leaving 11 bases between them. Written as DNA, the CDR3 is TGTGCCAGCAGCCTCGCCCCAACCTACAATGAGCAGTTCTTC. This sequence encodes CASSLAPTYNEQFF.

J is TRBJ2-7 and V is TRBV7-9; D gene uncertain. Germline CDR1 is SEHNR and CDR2 is FQNEAQ (reference sequence). The CDR3 runs 12 residues. V was pared by 5 bases and J by 7 bases, with 12 bases between. The CDR3 nucleotides are TGTGCCAGCAGCAAGTCCCAGATGGAGCAGTACTTC. Translated: CASSKSQMEQYF.

The gene calls are TRBV12-3 or TRBV12-4 and TRBJ2-5, with TRBD1 identical over 10 bases. The CDR3 extends over 18 amino acids. With V trimmed by 6 bases and J by 4 bases, 17 bases remained unmatched. The CDR3, as DNA: TGTGCCAGCAGCTCAGGTGGACAGGGGGGAAGTGCGCGAGAGACCCAGTACTTC. Its translation is CASSSGGQGGSARETQYF.

A few counts support this clonotype. The chain joins TRBV12-3 or TRBV12-4 to TRBJ2-5, with unresolved D. Trimming cost V 5 bases and J 7 bases, with 17 bases left between them. The CDR3 runs to 14 residues. The CDR3 loop reads CASSIRLGEVTQYF. As DNA, the CDR3 is TGTGCCAGCAGTATCCGATTAGGCGAAGTGACCCAGTACTTC.

There are a few counts of this clonotype. The gene calls are TRBV7-9 and TRBJ1-6, with 9 positions matching TRBD1. The CDR3 loop spans 16 amino acids. V was pared by 5 bases and J by 7 bases, with 9 bases of the junction left unmatched. Germline CDR1 reads SEHNR; CDR2 reads FQNEAQ (reference sequence). This CDR3 reads CASSRPGQGGNSPLHF. CDR3 coding DNA: TGTGCCAGCAGCCGCCCGGGACAGGGAGGGAATTCACCCCTCCACTTT. The whole variable domain, remainder taken from reference TRBV7-9 and TRBJ1-6, is DTGVSQNPRHKITKRGQNVTFRCDPISEHNRLYWYRQTLGQGPEFLTYFQNEAQLEKSRLLSDRFSAERPKGSFSTLEIQRTEQGDSAMYLCASSRPGQGGNSPLHFGNGTRLTVT.

V gene TRBV7-2 combines with J gene TRBJ2-5; D is perhaps TRBD2 (5 bases). CDR1 and CDR2 from the germline V gene are SGHTA and FQGNSA. With 5 bases removed from V and 1 base from J, the gap between germline ends came to 11 bases. There are 14 residues in the CDR3. As DNA, the CDR3 is TGTGCCAGCAGCCCTGACTATAGCCAAGAGACCCAGTACTTC. Amino acid sequence: CASSPDYSQETQYF.